The entry that follows covers one TCR beta chain sequence. These data come from a study of CD8+CD57+ T cells in acquired aplastic anemia. Trimming shortened V by 4 bases and J by 5 bases, and 17 bases separated the two germline ends. Germline assignment: CDR1 MGHDK and CDR2 SYGVNS. CDR3 length: 15 amino acids. Before being chosen for sequencing, patients had shown CD8+CD57+ cell expansion by flow cytometry. Genomic DNA was employed as the template in profiling TCR beta VDJ and CDR3. TCRdb re-analysed the reads in MiXCR, keeping a single row per CDR3 protein. The sample records about 180,000 distinct CDR3 sequences, 48% being singletons.

This chain links TRBV25-1 with TRBJ2-5; D remains unclear. Sample: sorted CD4+, CD8+, or CD8+CD57+ T cells (not recorded which) from PBMCs. The receptor was derived from a human donor with aplastic anemia. CDR3 nucleotide sequence: TGTGCCAGCAGTGTCAAGGCTGGCCCACGCGAGACCCAGTACTTC. This encodes CASSVKAGPRETQYF. Based on the CDR3 plus reference TRBV25-1 and TRBJ2-5, the full variable domain is EADIYQTPRYLVIGTGKKITLECSQTMGHDKMYWYQQDPGMELHLIHYSYGVNSTEKGDLSSESTVSRIRTEHFPLTLESARPSHTSQYLCASSVKAGPRETQYFGPGTRLLVL.